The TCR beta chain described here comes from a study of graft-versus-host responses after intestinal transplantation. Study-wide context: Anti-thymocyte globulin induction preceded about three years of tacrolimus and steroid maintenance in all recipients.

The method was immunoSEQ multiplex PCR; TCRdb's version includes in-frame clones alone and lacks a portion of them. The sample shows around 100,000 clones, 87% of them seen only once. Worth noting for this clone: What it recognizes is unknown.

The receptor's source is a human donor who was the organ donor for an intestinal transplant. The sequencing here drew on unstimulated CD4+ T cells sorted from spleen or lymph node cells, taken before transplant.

CDR3 bases: TGTGCCAGCAGCTTATCCCTAGGGGGGAACTATGGCTACACCTTC. Translated: CASSLSLGGNYGYTF. V gene TRBV11-1 combines with J gene TRBJ1-2, with D possibly TRBD1 on 6 matching bases. V lost 2 bases, J lost 2 bases, and 12 bases lay in between. Germline assignment: CDR1 SGHAT and CDR2 FQDESV (reference sequence). The CDR3 consists of 15 residues.